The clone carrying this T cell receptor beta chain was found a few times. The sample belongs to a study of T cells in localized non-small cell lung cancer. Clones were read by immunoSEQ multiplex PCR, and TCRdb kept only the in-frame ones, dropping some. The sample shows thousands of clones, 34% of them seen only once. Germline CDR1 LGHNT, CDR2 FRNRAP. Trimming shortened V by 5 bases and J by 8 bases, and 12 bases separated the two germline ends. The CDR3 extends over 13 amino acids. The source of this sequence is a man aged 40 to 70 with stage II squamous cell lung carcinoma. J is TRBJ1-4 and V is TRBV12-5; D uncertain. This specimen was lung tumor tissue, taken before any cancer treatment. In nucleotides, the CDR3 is TGTGCTAGTGGTCCTTTTTCCGACGAAAAACTGTTTTTT. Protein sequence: CASGPFSDEKLFF.